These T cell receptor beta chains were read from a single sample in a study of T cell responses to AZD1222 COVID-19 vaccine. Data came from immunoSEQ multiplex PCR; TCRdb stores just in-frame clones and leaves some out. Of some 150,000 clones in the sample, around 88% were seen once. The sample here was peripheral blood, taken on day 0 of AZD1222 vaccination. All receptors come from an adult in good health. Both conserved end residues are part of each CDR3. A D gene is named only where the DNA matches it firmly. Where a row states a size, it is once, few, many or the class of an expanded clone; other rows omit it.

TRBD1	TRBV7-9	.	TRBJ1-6	TGTGCCAGCAGCTTAGAGGGACAGAATTCACCCCTCCACTTT	CASSLEGQNSPLHF
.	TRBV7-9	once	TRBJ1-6	TGTGCCAGCAGCTCCACCAAAGGACCCCTCCACTTT	CASSSTKGPLHF
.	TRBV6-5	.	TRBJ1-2	TGTGCCAGTTCGGGGGCGAGTGGCTACACCTTC	CASSGASGYTF
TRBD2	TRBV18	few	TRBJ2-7	TGTGCCAGCTCACCACCGACGGGACTAGCGGGCAACGAGCAGTACTTC	CASSPPTGLAGNEQYF
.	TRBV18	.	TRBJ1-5	TGTGCCAGCTCACTTCTTGGGGGAAATCAGCCCCAGCATTTT	CASSLLGGNQPQHF
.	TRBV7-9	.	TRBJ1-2	TGTGCCAGCAGCCCGAGGGGGGGGGATGGCTACACCTTC	CASSPRGGDGYTF
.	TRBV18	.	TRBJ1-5	TGTGCCAGCTCACCACAGGGAGGGGATCAGCCCCAGCATTTT	CASSPQGGDQPQHF
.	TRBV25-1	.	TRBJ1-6	TGTGCCAGTACTGGACAGCCCAATTCACCCCTCCACTTT	CASTGQPNSPLHF
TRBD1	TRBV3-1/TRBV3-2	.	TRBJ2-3	TGTGCCAGCAGCCTTCCCCCGGGGACAGGGGGGGTAGATACGCAGTATTTT	CASSLPPGTGGVDTQYF
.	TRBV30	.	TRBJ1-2	TGTGCCTGGAGTGTAGAGGGTTACTATGGCTACACCTTC	CAWSVEGYYGYTF
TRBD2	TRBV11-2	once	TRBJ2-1	TGTGCCAGCAGCTTAGGAGCCATAGCGGGGGGGCCTGGTAATGAGCAGTTCTTC	CASSLGAIAGGPGNEQFF
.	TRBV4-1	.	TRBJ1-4	TGCGCCAGCAGCCAAGTAGTAATGGGGGTCACTAATGAAAAACTGTTTTTT	CASSQVVMGVTNEKLFF
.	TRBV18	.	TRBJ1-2	TGTGCCAGCTCACCCGAGGGGGACTATGGCTACACCTTC	CASSPEGDYGYTF
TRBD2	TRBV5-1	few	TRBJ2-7	TGCGCCAGCAGCCGCTCTTTAGCGGGGGGGGCCTACGAGCAGTACTTC	CASSRSLAGGAYEQYF
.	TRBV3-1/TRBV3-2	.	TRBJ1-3	TGTGCCAGCAGCCCCTCAGGCTCTGGAAACACCATATATTTT	CASSPSGSGNTIYF
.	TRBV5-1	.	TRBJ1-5	TGCGCCAGCAGCTTGGAGGGGGGTAGCAATCAGCCCCAGCATTTT	CASSLEGGSNQPQHF
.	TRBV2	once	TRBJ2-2	TGTGCCAGCAGGAGCGGCAGCCTGACCGGGGAGCTGTTTTTT	CASRSGSLTGELFF
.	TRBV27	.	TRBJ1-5	TGTGCCAGCAGTCACTACGGGCAGCCCCAGCATTTT	CASSHYGQPQHF
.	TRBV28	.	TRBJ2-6	TGTGCCAGCAGTTTGCTAGGGGCCCGCGGGGCCAACGTCCTGACTTTC	CASSLLGARGANVLTF
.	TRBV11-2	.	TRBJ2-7	TGTGCCAGCAGCCTCTGGACCGCAGCCTACGAGCAGTACTTC	CASSLWTAAYEQYF
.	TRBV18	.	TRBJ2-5	TGTGCCAGCTCACCACCTCACGGGGCAGAGACCCAGTACTTC	CASSPPHGAETQYF
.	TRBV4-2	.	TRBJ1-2	TGTGCCAGCAGCCAAGATGCGGGTACAGGGATGAACTATGGCTACACCTTC	CASSQDAGTGMNYGYTF
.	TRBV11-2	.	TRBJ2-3	TGTGCCAGCAGAGCCCCCGGGCCGAACACAGATACGCAGTATTTT	CASRAPGPNTDTQYF
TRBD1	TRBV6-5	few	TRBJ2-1	TGTGCCAGCAGTTACGACAGGGGCAATGAGCAGTTCTTC	CASSYDRGNEQFF
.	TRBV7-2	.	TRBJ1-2	TGTGCCAGCAGCTTAGGGGACACTAACTATGGCTACACCTTC	CASSLGDTNYGYTF
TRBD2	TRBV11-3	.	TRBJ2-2	TGTGCCAGCAGCCAAGGGGTCGGGGGGAGCCCGAACGGGGAGCTGTTTTTT	CASSQGVGGSPNGELFF
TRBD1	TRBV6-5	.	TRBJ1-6	TGTGCCAGCAGTCCCGGACAGGGGATTTCCTCCCTCCACTTT	CASSPGQGISSLHF
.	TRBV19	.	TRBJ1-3	TGTGCCAGTAGTATCGGGACGGGCTCTGGAAACACCATATATTTT	CASSIGTGSGNTIYF
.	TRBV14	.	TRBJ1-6	TGTGCCAGCAGCCAGTACAGCTACTCCTATAATTCACCCCTCCACTTT	CASSQYSYSYNSPLHF
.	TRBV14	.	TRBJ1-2	TGTGCCAGCAGCCAAGCAGGGACCCCCCTGGGCTACACCTTC	CASSQAGTPLGYTF
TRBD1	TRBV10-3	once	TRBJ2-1	TGTGCCATCTCCCCGGCCACCGGGACAGGGGTTAGGGATGAGCAGTTCTTC	CAISPATGTGVRDEQFF
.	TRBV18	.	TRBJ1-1	TGTGCCAGCTCACCACCTGGACGGGTGAACACTGAAGCTTTCTTT	CASSPPGRVNTEAFF
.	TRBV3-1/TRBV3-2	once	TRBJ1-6	TGTGCCAGCAGCGGAGGGGCCAATTCACCCCTCCACTTT	CASSGGANSPLHF
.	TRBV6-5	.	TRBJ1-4	TGTGCCAGCAAAATTGGTGGAACTAATGAAAAACTGTTTTTT	CASKIGGTNEKLFF
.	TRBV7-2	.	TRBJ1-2	TGTGCCAGCAGCTTAAGCAGGGGAGATAACTATGGCTACACCTTC	CASSLSRGDNYGYTF
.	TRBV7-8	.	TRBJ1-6	TGTGCCAGCAGGGAGACAGCCTATAATTCACCCCTCCACTTT	CASRETAYNSPLHF
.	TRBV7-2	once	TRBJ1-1	TGTGCCAGCAGCTCACTCGGGGCTCGGACTGAAGCTTTCTTT	CASSSLGARTEAFF
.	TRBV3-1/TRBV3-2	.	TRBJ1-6	TGTGCCAGCCGCCCGGTTCACAGCTCCTATAATTCACCCCTCCACTTT	CASRPVHSSYNSPLHF
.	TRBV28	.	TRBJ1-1	TGTGCCAGCAGTGTAGTTCGTGGAGTTGTTGAAGCTTTCTTT	CASSVVRGVVEAFF
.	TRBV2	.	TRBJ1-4	TGTGCCAGGGGCCGGCAGGGCACAACTAATGAAAAACTGTTTTTT	CARGRQGTTNEKLFF